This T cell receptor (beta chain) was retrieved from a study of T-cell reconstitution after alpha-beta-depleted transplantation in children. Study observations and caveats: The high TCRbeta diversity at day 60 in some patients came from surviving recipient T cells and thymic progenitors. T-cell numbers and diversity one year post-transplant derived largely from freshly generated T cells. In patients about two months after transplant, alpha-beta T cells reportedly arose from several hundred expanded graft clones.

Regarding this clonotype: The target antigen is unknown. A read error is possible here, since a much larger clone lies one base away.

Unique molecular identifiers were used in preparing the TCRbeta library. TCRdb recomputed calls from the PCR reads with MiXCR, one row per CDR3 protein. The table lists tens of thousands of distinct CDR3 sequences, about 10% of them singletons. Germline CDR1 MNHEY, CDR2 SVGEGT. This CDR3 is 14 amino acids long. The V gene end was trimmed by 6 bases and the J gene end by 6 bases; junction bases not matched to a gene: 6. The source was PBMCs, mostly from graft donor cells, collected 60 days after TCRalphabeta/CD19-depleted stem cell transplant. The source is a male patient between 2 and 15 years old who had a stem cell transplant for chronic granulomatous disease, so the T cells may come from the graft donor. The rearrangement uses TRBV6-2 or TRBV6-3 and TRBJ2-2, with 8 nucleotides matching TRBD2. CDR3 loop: CASSPQGLAGELFF. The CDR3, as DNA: TGTGCCAGCAGCCCACAGGGACTAGCCGGGGAGCTGTTTTTT.